This T cell receptor beta chain was captured in a study of OX40 agonist ivuxolimab in advanced cancers. Across the study: The study gave patients intravenous ivuxolimab at 0.01 to 10 mg/kg every 2 weeks.

Per germline, CDR1 SGDLS and CDR2 YYNGEE. This CDR3 contains 15 residues. V was clipped by 4 bases and J by 5 bases, with 19 bases between them. Sequencing used immunoSEQ multiplex PCR; TCRdb keeps in-frame clones, though not all of them. The sample lists about 8,900 clones, roughly 70% occurring once. Blood sampling took place at baseline, cycle 4 day 1, and cycle 7 day 1. The clonotype was recovered from an adult with an advanced solid tumor such as melanoma, head and neck, liver or kidney cancer. The V and J genes are TRBV9 and TRBJ2-7; tentative D call: TRBD2 (7 bases). Sequenced material: CD4+ or CD8+ T cells sorted from blood, taken in a trial of the OX40 agonist ivuxolimab. CDR3 amino acids: CASSTGTAGANEQYF. As DNA, the CDR3 is TGTGCCAGCAGCACAGGGACGGCGGGAGCGAACGAGCAGTACTTC. Using reference TRBV9 and TRBJ2-7 for the parts outside the CDR3, the full variable domain is DSGVTQTPKHLITATGQRVTLRCSPRSGDLSVYWYQQSLDQGLQFLIQYYNGEERAKGNILERFSAQQFPDLHSELNLSSLELGDSALYFCASSTGTAGANEQYFGPGTRLTVT.